This T cell receptor beta chain stems from a study of T cell responses to AZD1222 COVID-19 vaccine. The study's findings and limits: Vaccine-associated CD4 TCRs spanned spike, dominant at 160-218 and 743-854. When two AZD1222 doses had been given, Spike-specific TCR breadth and depth rose. In a largely white British group with more females than males, clonal diversity was possibly underestimated.

The assay was immunoSEQ multiplex PCR, and TCRdb's table has in-frame clones only and misses some. The table has 77,000 or so clones, around 90% seen once. Germline V CDR1 and CDR2: MNHEY, SVGEGT. The CDR3 totals 16 residues. V was clipped by 5 bases and J by 1 base; unmatched bases: 11. In regard to this clone: The antigen is not known.

The starting material was peripheral blood, obtained 28 days after the second AZD1222 dose. The clonotype was recovered from an adult who received the AZD1222 COVID-19 vaccine. The chain is built from TRBV6-2 or TRBV6-3 and TRBJ2-7, with 7 bases that match TRBD1. The CDR3 coding sequence is TGTGCCAGCAGTGACCCGGGACAGAAATTATCCTACGAGCAGTACTTC. Its translation: CASSDPGQKLSYEQYF.